The T cell receptor (beta chain) under discussion was sequenced for a study of beta chain features in type 1 diabetes. Study-wide context: Age, gender and cell yields were similar between patients and healthy donors.

Whole-study findings and limits: Patients with type 1 diabetes carried fewer insertions and had more deletions at their VDJ junctions.

To note about this clone: Its antigen is not identified.

The CDR3 extends over 16 amino acids. V shed 0 bases and J shed 2 bases, with 10 bases lying between them. CDR1 is SGHDN, CDR2 FVKESK, per germline. Every participating donor gave one draw, a heparinised blood sample averaging roughly 100 mL. Of the isolated RNA, all was reverse transcribed, and so the sequenced material was expressed TCRB transcripts. Libraries were prepared by immunoSEQ multiplex PCR; TCRdb keeps only in-frame clonotypes and omits some of them. The repertoire holds about 620,000 clones, with 15% to 18% as singletons. The chain is built from TRBV14 and TRBJ1-4; D ambiguous. The clonotype originates from a man aged 18 to 30 in good health. The specimen was naive CD4+ T cells from blood. The CDR3 sequence: CASSQERGITNEKLFF. CDR3 DNA: TGTGCCAGCAGCCAAGAGCGAGGGATCACTAATGAAAAACTGTTTTTT.